The 7 T cell receptor beta chains presented below share a single source sample, sequenced in a study of blood T cell repertoires in COVID-19. Data came from immunoSEQ multiplex PCR; TCRdb stores just in-frame clones and leaves some out. The sample records under 500,000 clones, roughly 91% being singletons. Sequenced: peripheral blood. Receptors originate from a woman aged 25-40 years with acute or convalescent COVID-19.

In this sample, this clone turned up a few times. This rearrangement joins TRBV5-1 to TRBJ2-7, with D uncertain. The V end was cut by 3 bases, the J end by 1 base, with 8 bases between. Germline V gives CDR1 SGHRS, CDR2 YFSETQ. This CDR3 comprises 13 residues. In DNA, the CDR3 is TGCGCCAGCAGCTCGGAGAGATCCTACGAGCAGTACTTC. The encoded protein is CASSSERSYEQYF.

The gene calls are TRBV3-1 (or the pseudogene TRBV3-2) and TRBJ2-5; 9 bases are a match to TRBD1. The germline V gene has CDR1 LGHDT and CDR2 YNNKEL (reference sequence). V lost 3 bases to trimming and J lost 5 bases; unmatched junction nucleotides: 7. This CDR3 comprises 15 residues. CDR3 loop: CASSQDRGPGETQYF. In DNA form, the CDR3 reads TGTGCCAGCAGCCAGGACAGGGGCCCCGGGGAGACCCAGTACTTC.

The CDR3 spells CASRTSLEQYF. The CDR3 DNA follows: TGTGCCAGCAGAACGAGTCTCGAGCAGTACTTC. The rearrangement joins TRBV6-5 to TRBJ2-7; D unclear. From germline, CDR1 is MNHEY and CDR2 SVGAGI. This CDR3 comprises 11 residues. With 6 bases removed from V and 6 bases from J, the gap between germline ends came to 9 bases.

V is TRBV4-1 and J is TRBJ2-5; D is perhaps TRBD1 (5 bases). Per germline, CDR1 MGHRA and CDR2 YSYEKL. The CDR3 loop spans 15 amino acids. V lost 1 base, J lost 4 bases, and 13 bases lay in between. DNA for the CDR3: TGCGCCAGCAGCCAAGCGGCAGGGTTCGGAGAGACCCAGTACTTC. It yields the protein CASSQAAGFGETQYF.

The V call is TRBV29-1, the J call TRBJ2-3; 10 bases match TRBD2. The CDR3 spans 14 residues. Germline CDR1 reads SQVTM; CDR2 reads ANQGSEA. The ends lost 0 bases at V and 9 bases at J; junction bases unmatched: 6. The CDR3 region is CSVEEVTSGLTQYF. The DNA of the CDR3 is TGCAGCGTTGAAGAAGTGACTAGCGGGCTGACGCAGTATTTT.

CDR3: CASSASPGTDNSPLHF. The CDR3 DNA sequence: TGTGCCAGCAGCGCATCTCCCGGGACAGATAATTCACCCCTCCACTTT. This chain joins TRBV9 and TRBJ1-6; TRBD1 matches 7 bases. Germline V gene data show CDR1 as SGDLS and CDR2 as YYNGEE. The CDR3 runs to 16 residues. The J segment lost 5 bases and the V segment lost 3 bases, leaving 8 bases of the junction unmatched.

Note on this clone: The same CDR3 arises from other DNA sequences in this sample as well. The chain's CDR3 is CASRTGTGYGYTF. The DNA for the CDR3 is TGTGCCAGCAGAACCGGGACAGGCTATGGCTACACCTTC. V usage is TRBV2 and J usage is TRBJ1-2; the match to TRBD1 covers 8 bases. The germline gives CDR1 SNHLY, CDR2 FYNNEI. The CDR3 totals 13 residues. Trimming at V came to 6 bases and at J to 4 bases, leaving 4 bases not matched to a gene.